The 2 T cell receptor beta chains listed next were all sequenced from one sample in a study of blood T cell repertoires in COVID-19. The protocol was immunoSEQ multiplex PCR, while the TCRdb copy is restricted to in-frame clones and leaves out a portion. This sample has 120,000 or so clones, with 60% to 80% found just once. The sequencing sample was made of peripheral blood. These receptors were taken from a human donor in a cohort sampled during active COVID-19.

The gene calls are TRBV7-8 and TRBJ2-7; D possibly corresponds to TRBD1 (6 bases). The CDR3 runs to 14 residues. The ends were cut back, 4 bases at V and 1 base at J, with 11 bases in the middle. Looked up from germline, CDR1 is SGHVS and CDR2 is FQNEAQ. The CDR3 here is CASSYSGTSYEQYF. The CDR3 region has the DNA TGTGCCAGCAGCTACTCCGGGACATCCTACGAGCAGTACTTC.

This clone was observed a handful of times. The CDR3 nucleotides are TGCGCCAGCAGCCAAGAGACGGGAGGGCGCAATGAGCAGTTCTTC. It is translated as CASSQETGGRNEQFF. This chain connects TRBV4-1 to TRBJ2-1, with 8 positions matching TRBD2. CDR1 and CDR2 (germline): MGHRA, YSYEKL. V lost 0 bases and J lost 6; bases outside the gene matches: 4. This CDR3 contains 15 residues.